Presented here are 2 T cell receptor beta chains from one specimen sequenced in a study of blood T cell repertoires in COVID-19. Only in-frame clones appear in the TCRdb table, and some are missing; sequencing was by immunoSEQ multiplex PCR. The sample contains 300,000 to 450,000 clones, around nine tenths of which appear only once. Sequenced sample: peripheral blood. The origin of the receptors is a woman aged 60-75 years with COVID-19, enrolled during active disease.

This clone was seen a handful of times. This chain uses TRBV5-4 with TRBJ2-7, with D perhaps matching TRBD1 (6 bases). V lost 0 bases to trimming and J lost 7 bases, with 14 bases between them. The CDR3 totals 14 residues. Germline values: CDR1 SGHNT, CDR2 YYREEE (reference sequence). As DNA, the CDR3 is TGTGCCAGCAGCTTGGATACTACAGGGCGAGAGCAGTACTTC. This gives the protein CASSLDTTGREQYF.

The genes are TRBV5-4 and TRBJ2-5; 12 bases fit TRBD2. The CDR3 is 19 residues long. J gave up 1 base and V 1 base, and 11 bases lay outside the gene matches. Germline V gene sequence: CDR1 SGHNT, CDR2 YYREEE (reference sequence). The CDR3, as DNA: TGTGCCAGCAGCTTGAAAGTGACTAGCGGGGGCGGGGCCCAAGAGACCCAGTACTTC. Its protein is CASSLKVTSGGGAQETQYF.